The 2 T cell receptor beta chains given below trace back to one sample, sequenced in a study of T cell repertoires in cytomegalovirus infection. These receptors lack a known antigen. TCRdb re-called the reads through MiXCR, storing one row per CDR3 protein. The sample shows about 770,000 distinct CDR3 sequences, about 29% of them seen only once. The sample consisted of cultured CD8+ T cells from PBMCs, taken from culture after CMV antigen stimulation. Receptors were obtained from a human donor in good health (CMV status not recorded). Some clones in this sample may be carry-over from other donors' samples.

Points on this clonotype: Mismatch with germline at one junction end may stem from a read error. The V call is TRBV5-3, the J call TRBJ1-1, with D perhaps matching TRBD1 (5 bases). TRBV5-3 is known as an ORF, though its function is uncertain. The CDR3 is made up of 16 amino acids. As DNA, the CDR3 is TGTGCCAGCAGCTTGGCAGACAGAGGATTGAACACTGAAGCTTTCTTT. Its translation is CASSLADRGLNTEAFF.

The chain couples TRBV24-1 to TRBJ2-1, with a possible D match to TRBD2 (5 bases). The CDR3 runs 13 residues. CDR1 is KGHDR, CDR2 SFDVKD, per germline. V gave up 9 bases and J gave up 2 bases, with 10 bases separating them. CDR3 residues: CATGSGPYNEQFF. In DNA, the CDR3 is TGTGCCACCGGAAGCGGACCCTACAATGAGCAGTTCTTC.